The 6 T cell receptor beta chains below all came from one sample that was sequenced in a study of T cells after yellow fever vaccination. From the 5' RACE reads, TCRdb called clonotypes with MiXCR, one entry per CDR3 protein. The sample carries 200,000 to 300,000 distinct CDR3 sequences, over 10% recorded once. Source: CD4+ T cells sorted from PBMCs, taken 45 days after the yellow fever booster vaccination. The receptors were gathered from a man aged 25 to 45 who received the YFV17D yellow fever vaccine.

Comment on this clonotype: A much larger clone lies one base from this, so it may be a read error. The chain links TRBV7-2 to TRBJ2-3; 11 nucleotides line up with TRBD2. Per the germline V gene, CDR1 is SGHTA and CDR2 is FQGNSA. V gave up 3 bases and J gave up 4 bases; unmatched junction bases: 3. The CDR3 extends over 15 amino acids. CDR3 amino acids: CASSFLAGGADTQYF. DNA for the CDR3: TGTGCCAGCAGCTTCCTAGCGGGAGGCGCAGATACGCAGTATTTT. Complete variable domain (other parts from reference TRBV7-2 and TRBJ2-3): GAGVSQSPSNKVTEKGKDVELRCDPISGHTALYWYRQSLGQGLEFLIYFQGNSAPDKSGLPSDRFSAERTGGSVSTLTIQRTQQEDSAVYLCASSFLAGGADTQYFGPGTRLTVL.

This clonotype was seen more than once but under ten times. V and J are TRBV7-2 and TRBJ1-2; TRBD1 matches 8 bases. Germline V gene data show CDR1 as SGHTA and CDR2 as FQGNSA. CDR3 size: 12 residues. V shed 5 bases, J shed 7 bases, and the junction held 3 bases outside the gene matches. CDR3 residues: CASSRTGIGYTF. CDR3 in DNA: TGTGCCAGCAGCAGGACAGGGATTGGCTACACCTTC.

The chain has TRBV27 and TRBJ2-7, with D hard to call. V shed 4 bases and J shed 6 bases, with 10 bases lying between them. The CDR3 has 12 residues. CDR1 and CDR2 (germline): MNHEY, SMNVEV (reference sequence). CDR3 sequence: CASSSLRAEQYF. Here the CDR3 DNA reads TGTGCCAGCAGTTCCCTTAGAGCCGAGCAGTACTTC.

The V and J genes are TRBV27 and TRBJ2-1; 7 nucleotides agree with TRBD2. The CDR3 runs to 15 residues. The germline V gene encodes CDR1 MNHEY and CDR2 SMNVEV (reference sequence). The J segment lost 4 bases and the V segment lost 6 bases, leaving 9 bases of the junction unmatched. CDR3 protein: CASSAPGLTYNEQFF. The CDR3 DNA reads TGTGCCAGCAGCGCACCGGGACTAACTTACAATGAGCAGTTCTTC.

This clonotype was picked up a small number of times. V and J are TRBV7-9 and TRBJ2-1; the D gene is possibly TRBD1 (5 bases). This CDR3 is 13 amino acids long. V lost 0 bases and J 9 bases, leaving 9 bases between the germline ends. Looked up from germline, CDR1 is SEHNR and CDR2 is FQNEAQ (reference sequence). The CDR3 region has the DNA TGTGCCAGCAGCTTAGCAGGGGCGCGTGAGCAGTTCTTC. It yields the protein CASSLAGAREQFF.

There are a few counts of this clonotype. The CDR3 is CATSPLAGGSSTDTQYF. CDR3 coding DNA: TGTGCCACCAGCCCTCTCGCGGGAGGAAGTAGCACAGATACGCAGTATTTT. The gene calls are TRBV15 and TRBJ2-3, with 8 positions matching TRBD2. Trimming cost V 5 bases and J 0 bases; bases outside gene matches: 10. The CDR3 length is 17 residues. Looked up from germline, CDR1 is LNHNV and CDR2 is YYDKDF (reference sequence).